This T cell receptor (beta chain) stems from a study of blood T cell repertoires in COVID-19. About the study: Whether acute or convalescent, the COVID-19 samples came from the United States, Italy and Spain. The analysed material was cDNA or gDNA that came from T cells, B-cell-depleted T cells, or PBMCs.

Per the original methods: Amplification with reference gene primers provided the estimates of nucleated cell counts. Assay used: immunoSEQ multiplex PCR; TCRdb lists only in-frame clones, some missing. The D gene and trimming were derived from the DNA, and the V and J assignments and clone size from that table. This sample has some 220,000 clones, with less than 90% found just once. The CDR3 runs 17 residues. The origin of this receptor is a woman at least 80 years old with active or convalescent COVID-19. The sequencing sample was made of peripheral blood. The rearrangement links TRBV12-1 to TRBJ1-1. TRBV12-1 is designated a pseudogene. CDR3 in DNA: TGTGCCAGCAGCTTACCCCCGGGTAGGGGAGGGGCAACTGAAGCTTTCTTT. It encodes CASSLPPGRGGATEAFF.